This T cell receptor (beta chain) was observed in a study of CD8 T cells in Susac syndrome. cDNA came from around 0.5 to 1 ug RNA primed by random hexamers. TCRdb re-derived calls from the immunoSEQ multiplex PCR reads in MiXCR, one entry per CDR3 protein. The data show 120,000 to 150,000 distinct CDR3 sequences, 95% seen once. Per the germline V gene, CDR1 is SGHNT and CDR2 is YYREEE (reference sequence). Trimming at V came to 3 bases and at J to 4 bases, leaving 5 bases not matched to a gene. The CDR3 totals 15 residues. V is TRBV5-4 and J is TRBJ2-1, with TRBD1 matching over 9 bases. The receptor was isolated from a human donor with multiple sclerosis. What was sequenced was CD4+ T cells from PBMCs. The CDR3 sequence is CASSSPGQGYNEQFF. The CDR3 DNA reads as TGTGCCAGCAGCTCGCCGGGACAGGGATACAATGAGCAGTTCTTC. Full variable domain (outside the CDR3, taken from reference TRBV5-4 and TRBJ2-1): ETGVTQSPTHLIKTRGQQVTLRCSSQSGHNTVSWYQQALGQGPQFIFQYYREEENGRGNFPPRFSGLQFPNYSSELNVNALELDDSALYLCASSSPGQGYNEQFFGPGTRLTVL.